Below are 5 T cell receptor beta chains sequenced from a single sample in a study of T cells in Graves' hyperthyroidism and ophthalmopathy. The CDR3 regions of TCR beta were amplified from RNA transcripts. Researchers ran a first-round RT-PCR on the TCR CDR3 using the HTBI primer set. TCRdb reprocessed the multiplex PCR reads with MiXCR, giving one entry per CDR3 protein. The sample has roughly 710,000 distinct CDR3 sequences, about a third seen once; the top ten hold more than 25%. The source material was blood. These receptor sequences come from a woman between 40 and 55 years old with Graves' hyperthyroidism.

This clonotype was recorded a few times. This sequence joins TRBV11-2 and TRBJ1-2; D is uncertain. CDR3 length: 15 residues. The germline gives CDR1 SGHAT, CDR2 FQNNGV. V lost 4 bases and J 4 bases, leaving 16 bases between the germline ends. CDR3 amino acids: CASSSLFLPLYGYTF. CDR3 bases: TGTGCCAGCAGCTCACTCTTTTTGCCCCTCTATGGCTACACCTTC. Based on the CDR3 plus reference TRBV11-2 and TRBJ1-2, the full variable domain is EAGVAQSPRYKIIEKRQSVAFWCNPISGHATLYWYQQILGQGPKLLIQFQNNGVVDDSQLPKDRFSAERLKGVDSTLKIQPAKLEDSAVYLCASSSLFLPLYGYTFGSGTRLTVV.

V gene TRBV7-9 combines with J gene TRBJ2-5, with 7 bases identical to TRBD1. Trimming removed 4 bases from V and 5 bases from J; junction bases left unmatched: 7. CDR1 is SEHNR and CDR2 is FQNEAQ in the germline V gene (reference sequence). This CDR3 contains 14 residues. The CDR3 sequence is CASSSGQEAETQYF. CDR3 coding DNA: TGTGCCAGCAGCTCTGGACAGGAGGCGGAGACCCAGTACTTC.

This clonotype has at least ten counts. V and J are TRBV25-1 and TRBJ1-1; no firm D call. Germline V CDR1 and CDR2: MGHDK, SYGVNS. V shed 7 bases and J shed 2 bases, with 5 bases lying between them. The CDR3 has 11 residues. The CDR3 nucleotides read TGTGCCAGCATGTCCAACACTGAAGCTTTCTTT. It translates to CASMSNTEAFF.

The chain uses TRBV12-3 or TRBV12-4 and TRBJ1-4, with D possibly being TRBD1 (5 bases). The CDR3 contains 17 residues. V was pared by 3 bases and J by 8 bases, with 22 bases between. CDR3 protein: CASSFWAFGRGREKLFF. CDR3 nucleotide sequence: TGTGCCAGCAGTTTTTGGGCATTCGGCCGGGGGAGGGAAAAACTGTTTTTT.

This clonotype was recorded at least ten times. The CDR3 DNA is TGCGCCAGCAGCGGCGGGCCTGAAGAGACCCAGTACTTC. It yields the protein CASSGGPEETQYF. V gene TRBV5-1 combines with J gene TRBJ2-5; tentative D call: TRBD2 (5 bases). V gave up 4 bases and J gave up 3 bases, with 10 bases separating them. The CDR3 contains 13 residues. Germline V gene data show CDR1 as SGHRS and CDR2 as YFSETQ.